This T cell receptor (beta chain) came from a study of regulatory T cells in long-lasting Graves disease. Libraries of TCR beta came from iRepertoire HTBI primers plus Arm-PCR of CDR3 regions. TCRdb independently ran MiXCR on the multiplex PCR reads; one entry per CDR3 protein. The sample has over 300,000 distinct CDR3 sequences, about 16% seen once; the top ten hold approximately 22%. Trimming cost V 3 bases and J 2 bases, with 13 bases left between them. The CDR3 spans 16 residues. Germline CDR1 is SEHNR and CDR2 is FQNEAQ (reference sequence). Time point denoted: newly diagnosed GD, antithyroid drugs for less than 3 months. From RNA extracted from PBMCs, the TCR library was made.

The chain uses TRBV7-9 and TRBJ1-4; D gene uncertain. This receptor was taken from a female donor with Graves disease. Sequences were derived from peripheral blood mononuclear cells (PBMCs), sampled at new diagnosis, from a patient treated with antithyroid drugs. CDR3 amino acids: CASSFFTAVTNEKLFF. The CDR3 nucleotides read TGTGCCAGCAGCTTTTTTACAGCCGTGACTAATGAAAAACTGTTTTTT.